The next 30 T cell receptor beta chains were all read from a single sample in a study of blood T cells in healthy people across ages. The use of a sample-barcoded 5' primer and a J-beta primer mix characterized a second PCR of about 7 to 12 cycles. TCRdb ran MiXCR on the 5' RACE reads and lists one entry per CDR3 protein. The table includes over 1.5 million distinct CDR3 sequences, 49% detected once. Sequenced sample: blood. These receptors originate from a woman aged 40-49 years in good health.

The V gene is TRBV7-3, the J gene TRBJ2-3, with 7 bases matching TRBD1. The length of the CDR3 is 16 residues. Germline V gene lookup returns CDR1 SGHTA and CDR2 FQGTGA. V lost 4 bases to trimming and J lost 2 bases; unmatched junction nucleotides: 9. The CDR3 coding sequence is TGTGCCAGCAGCTCTCCAGGGGGTTCGGTCACAGATACGCAGTATTTT. As protein: CASSSPGGSVTDTQYF.

Written as DNA, the CDR3 is TGTGCCAGCAGTGAAGCTGGGGGAGTGGGGGAGCAGTACTTC. As protein: CASSEAGGVGEQYF. J is TRBJ2-1 and V is TRBV6-1; the D call may be TRBD1 or TRBD2 (5 bases each). The closer fit of TRBJ2-7 to the DNA end suggests the J call may be wrong. Germline V gene lookup returns CDR1 MNHNS and CDR2 SASEGT. CDR3 length: 14 amino acids.

The chain combines TRBV4-1 with TRBJ2-2; unclear D gene. The CDR3 loop spans 18 amino acids. Germline-derived CDR1 and CDR2 are MGHRA and YSYEKL. Trimming removed 1 base from V and 5 bases from J, with 20 bases in between. The CDR3 loop reads CASSQVVGPSRGTGELFF. The CDR3 DNA reads as TGCGCCAGCAGCCAAGTTGTAGGACCGTCGAGAGGTACCGGGGAGCTGTTTTTT.

In this sample, this clonotype turned up many times. The V and J genes are TRBV27 and TRBJ2-1; tentatively, D is TRBD1 (5 bases). From germline, CDR1 is MNHEY and CDR2 SMNVEV (reference sequence). The CDR3 is 15 residues long. V dropped 5 bases and J dropped 0 bases, with 11 bases sitting between them. The CDR3 bases are TGTGCCAGCAGTCGCGACAGTTCCTCCTACAATGAGCAGTTCTTC. As protein: CASSRDSSSYNEQFF.

This clonotype was seen a few times. The chain recombines TRBV15 with TRBJ2-5, with 9 positions matching TRBD1. The CDR3 covers 16 residues. CDR1 and CDR2 from the germline V gene are LNHNV and YYDKDF (reference sequence). After removal of 4 bases from V and 3 bases from J, the junction contained 9 bases not matched to a gene. CDR3 sequence reads: CATSNLGQGIEETQYF. Here the CDR3 DNA reads TGTGCCACCAGCAACCTGGGACAGGGAATCGAAGAGACCCAGTACTTC.

The V and J genes are TRBV15 and TRBJ2-7; 10 bases line up with TRBD1. Germline V gene data show CDR1 as LNHNV and CDR2 as YYDKDF (reference sequence). The CDR3 runs to 17 residues. Trimming took 0 bases from V and 2 from J; bases not matched to a gene: 7. The CDR3 region is CATSRDSPGQGTYEQYF. The CDR3 coding sequence is TGTGCCACCAGCAGAGATAGCCCGGGACAGGGGACCTACGAGCAGTACTTC.

The CDR3 loop reads CASSYHRENYGYTF. In DNA, the CDR3 is TGTGCCAGCAGTTACCACAGGGAGAACTATGGCTACACCTTC. The V gene is TRBV6-2 or TRBV6-3, the J gene TRBJ1-2; a weak D match, TRBD1 (6 bases). This CDR3 contains 14 residues. V lost 2 bases, J lost 2 bases, and 9 bases lay in between. Per germline, CDR1 MNHEY and CDR2 SVGEGT.

The chain combines TRBV2 with TRBJ2-5; 11 bases are shared with TRBD2. Trimming at V came to 6 bases and at J to 5 bases, leaving 8 bases not matched to a gene. Germline V gene data show CDR1 as SNHLY and CDR2 as FYNNEI. The CDR3 runs to 15 residues. The CDR3 DNA reads as TGTGCCAGCAGGAATAGCGGGGGGGTATTCGAGACCCAGTACTTC. Its translation is CASRNSGGVFETQYF.

This clonotype came up a few times. The chain joins TRBV5-1 to TRBJ2-3, with D tentatively TRBD1 (6 bases). Per germline, CDR1 SGHRS and CDR2 YFSETQ. The V end lost 4 bases, the J end lost 4 bases, and 13 bases lay between the germline ends. The CDR3 contains 14 residues. The CDR3, as DNA: TGCGCCAGCAGCCTTGGACAGCAAGCAGATACGCAGTATTTT. Translated, it gives CASSLGQQADTQYF.

A few counts support this clonotype. This sequence joins TRBV4-1 and TRBJ1-5; D unresolved. Trimming took off 1 base at V and 1 base at J, with 8 bases between the two ends. The germline gives CDR1 MGHRA, CDR2 YSYEKL. The CDR3 totals 15 residues. The CDR3 reads CASSQAYQSNQPQHF. CDR3 DNA: TGCGCCAGCAGCCAAGCTTACCAGAGCAATCAGCCCCAGCATTTT.

V is TRBV20-1 and J is TRBJ2-7; no clear D gene. V was cut by 3 bases and J by 2 bases, with 8 bases left in between. This CDR3 comprises 12 residues. Germline V gene lookup returns CDR1 DFQATT and CDR2 SNEGSKA (reference sequence). CDR3 region: CSARAEAYEQYF. The DNA of the CDR3 is TGCAGTGCTAGGGCCGAAGCCTACGAGCAGTACTTC.

This chain links TRBV4-3 with TRBJ2-1; 10 bases are shared with TRBD2. V was pared by 0 bases and J by 8 bases, with 7 bases of the junction left unmatched. CDR3 length: 16 residues. Germline CDR1 reads LGHNA; CDR2 reads YSLEER. The CDR3 nucleotides are TGCGCCAGCAGCCAAGAAGAGCGGGGGGGCCTCGATGAGCAGTTCTTC. Protein product: CASSQEERGGLDEQFF.

The rearrangement joins TRBV7-2 to TRBJ2-5; D is ambiguous. The CDR3 has 15 residues. CDR1 is SGHTA, CDR2 FQGNSA, per germline. V lost 4 bases and J lost 7, with 19 bases in between. In nucleotides, the CDR3 is TGTGCCAGCAGCTCCTACCTCGAAACCTCAGTGACCCAGTACTTC. It yields the protein CASSSYLETSVTQYF.

V is TRBV6-4 and J is TRBJ1-2; D call uncertain. Germline V gene lookup returns CDR1 MRHNA and CDR2 SNTAGT. The CDR3 sequence is 14 residues long. V lost 4 bases and J 8 bases, leaving 17 bases between the germline ends. CDR3 protein: CASSASRQARGYTF. CDR3 nucleotides: TGTGCCAGCAGTGCATCCCGACAAGCGCGGGGCTACACCTTC.

Only a few counts were recorded for this clonotype. V gene TRBV7-2 combines with J gene TRBJ2-1, with D perhaps TRBD1 (6 bases). Germline V gene data show CDR1 as SGHTA and CDR2 as FQGNSA. Between the trimmed V and J ends, which lost 5 bases and 14 bases, there was a span of 25 bases. The length of the CDR3 is 15 residues. This CDR3 is CASSRTRDIKTWEFF. CDR3 DNA sequence: TGTGCCAGCAGCAGGACCCGGGACATAAAAACCTGGGAGTTCTTC.

For the CDR3, the DNA is TGTGCCACCAGCAGAGACACAGGGGTTGGGAATGAGCAGTTCTTC. It specifies CATSRDTGVGNEQFF. This sequence joins TRBV15 and TRBJ2-1; 7 nucleotides match TRBD1. Trimming at V came to 0 bases and at J to 7 bases, leaving 6 bases not matched to a gene. There are 15 residues in the CDR3. The germline gives CDR1 LNHNV, CDR2 YYDKDF (reference sequence).

V is TRBV6-5 and J is TRBJ2-5; 9 bases are shared with TRBD1. The DNA end is a closer match to TRBJ2-7, so the J assignment may be wrong. This CDR3 has 14 amino acids. The germline V gene has CDR1 MNHEY and CDR2 SVGAGI. The CDR3 DNA reads as TGTGCCAGCAGTTTATGGACAGGGGACGACGAGCAGTACTTC. This gives the protein CASSLWTGDDEQYF.

This chain joins TRBV7-2 and TRBJ2-1; TRBD1 agrees at 9 bases. This CDR3 is built from 15 residues. V was clipped by 4 bases and J by 3 bases; unmatched bases: 4. Germline lookup yields CDR1 SGHTA and CDR2 FQGNSA. The CDR3 DNA reads as TGTGCCAGCAGCTCGGGACAGGGACGCTACAATGAGCAGTTCTTC. Protein: CASSSGQGRYNEQFF.

The V gene is TRBV15, the J gene TRBJ2-5; D unclear. Trimming pared 3 bases from V and 2 bases from J, leaving 7 bases between. CDR3 size: 13 residues. CDR1 and CDR2 (germline): LNHNV, YYDKDF (reference sequence). CDR3 sequence reads: CATSRDAQETQYF. CDR3 DNA: TGTGCCACCAGCAGGGACGCTCAAGAGACCCAGTACTTC. The complete variable domain, with remaining parts taken from reference TRBV15 and TRBJ2-5, reads DAMVIQNPRYQVTQFGKPVTLSCSQTLNHNVMYWYQQKSSQAPKLLFHYYDKDFNNEADTPDNFQSRRPNTSFCFLDIRSPGLGDTAMYLCATSRDAQETQYFGPGTRLLVL.

This clonotype was picked up a small number of times. Germline and junction disagree at one end, which may indicate a read error. The J gene is TRBJ1-4, the V gene TRBV7-2; D not certain. Germline V gives CDR1 SGHTA, CDR2 FQGNSA. There are 14 residues in the CDR3. In nucleotides, the CDR3 is TGTGCCAGCAGCTTAGAACCAACGAATGAAAAACTGTTTTTT. Amino acids: CASSLEPTNEKLFF. Supplemented by reference TRBV7-2 and TRBJ1-4, the full variable domain reads GAGVSQSPSNKVTEKGKDVELRCDPISGHTALYWYRQSLGQGLEFLIYFQGNSAPDKSGLPSDRFSAERTGGSVSTLTIQRTQQEDSAVYLCASSLEPTNEKLFFGSGTQLSVL.

In its sample, this clonotype was seen a few times. V is TRBV6-5 and J is TRBJ2-3; 8 bases agree with TRBD1. This CDR3 is built from 14 residues. Germline CDR1 and CDR2: MNHEY and SVGAGI. V was pared by 6 bases and J by 4 bases, with 6 bases of the junction left unmatched. The CDR3 reads CASSLDRAPDTQYF. The CDR3 DNA follows: TGTGCCAGCAGCCTGGACAGGGCCCCAGATACGCAGTATTTT.

The chain combines TRBV7-2 with TRBJ1-2; D is undetermined. The ends were cut back, 4 bases at V and 8 bases at J, with 17 bases in the middle. The CDR3 consists of 14 residues. Germline loops: CDR1 SGHTA, CDR2 FQGNSA. CDR3 residues: CASSSPTKTGGYTF. CDR3 nucleotides: TGTGCCAGCAGCTCGCCCACAAAAACGGGCGGCTACACCTTC.

The chain joins TRBV7-2 to TRBJ2-5; the match to TRBD1 covers 8 bases. The DNA end favors TRBJ2-7, so the J call may be wrong. This CDR3 comprises 13 residues. Germline loops: CDR1 SGHTA, CDR2 FQGNSA. The CDR3, as DNA: TGTGCCAGCAGAAGTACAGGGGGGCGCGAGCAGTACTTC. This codes for CASRSTGGREQYF.

The chain has TRBV28 and TRBJ2-1, with a weak D call TRBD1 (6 bases). V was clipped by 6 bases and J by 5 bases, with 11 bases between them. Germline V gene data show CDR1 as MDHEN and CDR2 as SYDVKM. The CDR3 sequence is 13 residues long. CDR3 sequence (DNA): TGTGCCAGCAGGGATACAGGGAACAATGAGCAGTTCTTC. It translates to CASRDTGNNEQFF.

V gene TRBV4-3 combines with J gene TRBJ2-3; 7 bases are a match to TRBD2. J was trimmed by 0 bases and V by 0 bases; bases with no gene match: 15. Germline CDR1 and CDR2: LGHNA and YSLEER. The CDR3 length is 20 residues. This chain's CDR3 is CASSQDIARGRIGSTDTQYF. The CDR3 coding sequence is TGCGCCAGCAGCCAAGATATAGCGCGGGGGAGGATCGGTAGCACAGATACGCAGTATTTT.

This clonotype was observed a handful of times. The chain uses TRBV7-2 and TRBJ2-5, with TRBD2 matching over 15 bases. The CDR3 consists of 17 residues. The trim removed 3 bases at V and 2 bases at J, leaving 4 bases unmatched. Germline-derived CDR1 and CDR2 are SGHTA and FQGNSA. The CDR3 bases are TGTGCCAGCAGCTTGGGGACTAGCGGGGGGTCTCAAGAGACCCAGTACTTC. Protein sequence: CASSLGTSGGSQETQYF.

J is TRBJ1-2 and V is TRBV7-9, with TRBD1 identical over 7 bases. The germline CDR1 and CDR2 sequences are SEHNR and FQNEAQ (reference sequence). V was clipped by 1 base and J by 0 bases; unmatched bases: 8. The CDR3 is made up of 17 amino acids. The CDR3 DNA follows: TGTGCCAGCAGCTTAGGTGGGCAGGGGGGAACTAACTATGGCTACACCTTC. Encoded protein: CASSLGGQGGTNYGYTF. Based on the CDR3 plus reference TRBV7-9 and TRBJ1-2, the full variable domain is DTGVSQNPRHKITKRGQNVTFRCDPISEHNRLYWYRQTLGQGPEFLTYFQNEAQLEKSRLLSDRFSAERPKGSFSTLEIQRTEQGDSAMYLCASSLGGQGGTNYGYTFGSGTRLTVV.

The chain employs TRBV2 and TRBJ2-1, with D unresolved. Deletions cut 4 bases from V and 8 bases from J, with 15 bases between. In germline, CDR1 is SNHLY, CDR2 FYNNEI. The CDR3 is 14 residues long. The CDR3 region is CASSGGQTLDEQFF. The CDR3 region has the DNA TGTGCCAGCAGTGGCGGCCAGACACTCGATGAGCAGTTCTTC. Filled out from reference TRBV2 and TRBJ2-1, the complete variable domain reads EPEVTQTPSHQVTQMGQEVILRCVPISNHLYFYWYRQILGQKVEFLVSFYNNEISEKSEIFDDQFSVERPDGSNFTLKIRSTKLEDSAMYFCASSGGQTLDEQFFGPGTRLTVL.

The chain uses TRBV4-3 and TRBJ1-2; D perhaps matches TRBD1 (5 bases). CDR3 length: 14 residues. The germline gives CDR1 LGHNA, CDR2 YSLEER. Trimming took off 2 bases at V and 4 bases at J, with 11 bases between the two ends. CDR3 amino acids: CASSQQGRSYGYTF. The CDR3 nucleotides read TGCGCCAGCAGCCAACAGGGAAGGAGCTATGGCTACACCTTC.

The genes are TRBV7-9 and TRBJ2-3; 10 bases fit TRBD2. V was clipped by 10 bases and J by 4 bases; unmatched bases: 2. The CDR3 length is 12 residues. The germline CDR1 and CDR2 sequences are SEHNR and FQNEAQ (reference sequence). The CDR3 loop is CATSGGADTQYF. CDR3 in DNA: TGTGCCACTAGCGGGGGTGCAGATACGCAGTATTTT.